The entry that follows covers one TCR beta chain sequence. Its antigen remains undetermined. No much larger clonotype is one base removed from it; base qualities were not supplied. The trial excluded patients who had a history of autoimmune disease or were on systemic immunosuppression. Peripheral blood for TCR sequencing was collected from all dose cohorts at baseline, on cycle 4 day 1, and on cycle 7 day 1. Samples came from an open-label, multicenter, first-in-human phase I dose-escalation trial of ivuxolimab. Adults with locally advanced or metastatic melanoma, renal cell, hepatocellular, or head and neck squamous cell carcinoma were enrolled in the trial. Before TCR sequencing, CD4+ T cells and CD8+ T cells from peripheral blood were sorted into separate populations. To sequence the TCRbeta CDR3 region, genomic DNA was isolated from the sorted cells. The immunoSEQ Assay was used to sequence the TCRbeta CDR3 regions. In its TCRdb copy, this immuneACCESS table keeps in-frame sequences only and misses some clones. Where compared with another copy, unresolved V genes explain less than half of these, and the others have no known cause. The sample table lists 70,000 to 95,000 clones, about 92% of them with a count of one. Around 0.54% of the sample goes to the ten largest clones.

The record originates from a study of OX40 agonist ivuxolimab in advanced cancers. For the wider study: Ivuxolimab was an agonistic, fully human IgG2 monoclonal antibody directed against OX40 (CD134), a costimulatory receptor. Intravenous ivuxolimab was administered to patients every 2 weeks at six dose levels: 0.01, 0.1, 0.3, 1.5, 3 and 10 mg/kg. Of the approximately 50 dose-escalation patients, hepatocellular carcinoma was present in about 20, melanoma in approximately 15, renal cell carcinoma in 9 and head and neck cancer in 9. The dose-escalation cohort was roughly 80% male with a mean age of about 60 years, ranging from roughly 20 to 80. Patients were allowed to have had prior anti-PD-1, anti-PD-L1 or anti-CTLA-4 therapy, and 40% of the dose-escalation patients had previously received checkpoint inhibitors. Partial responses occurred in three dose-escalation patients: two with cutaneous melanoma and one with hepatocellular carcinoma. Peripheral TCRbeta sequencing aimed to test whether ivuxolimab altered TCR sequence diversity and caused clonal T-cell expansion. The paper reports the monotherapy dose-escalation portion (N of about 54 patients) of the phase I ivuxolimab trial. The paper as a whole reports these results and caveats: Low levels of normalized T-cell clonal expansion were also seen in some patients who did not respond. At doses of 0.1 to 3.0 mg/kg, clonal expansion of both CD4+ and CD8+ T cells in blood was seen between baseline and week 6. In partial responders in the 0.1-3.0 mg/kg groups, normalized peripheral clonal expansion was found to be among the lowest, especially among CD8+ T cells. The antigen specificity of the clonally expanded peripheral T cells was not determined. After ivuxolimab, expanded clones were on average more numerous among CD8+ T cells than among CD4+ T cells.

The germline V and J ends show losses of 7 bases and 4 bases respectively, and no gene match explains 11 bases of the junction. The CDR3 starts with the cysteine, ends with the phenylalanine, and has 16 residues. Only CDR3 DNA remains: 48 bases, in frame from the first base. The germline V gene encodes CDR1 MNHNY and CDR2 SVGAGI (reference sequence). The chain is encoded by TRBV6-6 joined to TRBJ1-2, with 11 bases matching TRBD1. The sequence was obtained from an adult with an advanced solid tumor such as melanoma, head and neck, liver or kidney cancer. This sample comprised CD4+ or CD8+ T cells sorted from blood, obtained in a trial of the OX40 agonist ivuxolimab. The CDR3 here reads CASTRGQGEFGYGYTF. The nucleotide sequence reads TGTGCCAGCACCCGGGGACAGGGGGAATTCGGCTATGGCTACACCTTC.